What follows are 13 T cell receptor beta chains derived from one specimen sequenced in a study of control samples from healthy donors and cancer patients. Assay used: immunoSEQ multiplex PCR; TCRdb lists only in-frame clones, some missing. The sample shows about 120,000 clones, around nine tenths of them seen only once. Sequenced: blood. These receptors all come from a man younger than 40 in good health.

The sample holds a few counts of this clone. The V call is TRBV7-8, the J call TRBJ1-2; a possible D gene is TRBD1 (6 bases). CDR3 length equals 14 residues. V lost 1 base and J lost 4, with 10 bases in between. From germline, CDR1 is SGHVS and CDR2 FQNEAQ. The chain's CDR3 is CASSLVGGGYGYTF. CDR3 bases: TGTGCCAGCAGCTTAGTTGGGGGCGGCTATGGCTACACCTTC.

Only one count was recorded for this clone. This chain connects TRBV6-4 to TRBJ1-6; D is uncertain. The CDR3 is 14 amino acids. Per germline, CDR1 MRHNA and CDR2 SNTAGT. V was pared by 3 bases and J by 4 bases, with 7 bases between. The CDR3 reads CASSEMAYNSPLHF. In DNA, the CDR3 is TGTGCCAGCAGTGAGATGGCTTATAATTCACCCCTCCACTTT.

This chain joins TRBV6-5 and TRBJ1-6; TRBD1 aligns across 7 bases. The CDR3 covers 14 residues. The ends lost 6 bases at V and 5 bases at J; junction bases unmatched: 4. Germline V gene lookup returns CDR1 MNHEY and CDR2 SVGAGI. CDR3 amino acids: CASSRDRDNSPLHF. In DNA, the CDR3 is TGTGCCAGCAGCCGAGACAGGGATAATTCACCCCTCCACTTT.

This sequence joins TRBV30 and TRBJ1-2; D remains unclear. The ends were cut back, 4 bases at V and 6 bases at J, with 12 bases in the middle. The CDR3 sequence is 12 residues long. Germline V gene sequence: CDR1 GTSNPN, CDR2 SVGIG (reference sequence). The CDR3 region is CAWILGFDGYTF. CDR3 in DNA: TGTGCCTGGATTCTGGGTTTCGATGGCTACACCTTC. Full variable domain (outside the CDR3, taken from reference TRBV30 and TRBJ1-2): SQTIHQWPATLVQPVGSPLSLECTVEGTSNPNLYWYRQAAGRGLQLLFYSVGIGQISSEVPQNLSASRPQDRQFILSSKKLLLSDSGFYLCAWILGFDGYTFGSGTRLTVV.

V and J are TRBV7-2 and TRBJ1-5; D remains ambiguous. Trimming took 5 bases from V and 5 from J, leaving 10 bases between them. Per the germline V gene, CDR1 is SGHTA and CDR2 is FQGNSA. The CDR3 is 13 amino acids. The CDR3 region has the DNA TGTGCCAGCAGCCCCCAATACGATCAGCCCCAGCATTTT. It is translated as CASSPQYDQPQHF.

V gene TRBV3-1 (or the pseudogene TRBV3-2) combines with J gene TRBJ2-5; no clear D gene. V lost 1 base to trimming and J lost 5 bases, with 11 bases between them. CDR3 length: 14 residues. The germline gives CDR1 LGHDT, CDR2 YNNKEL (reference sequence). The CDR3 reads CASSQVGKGETQYF. CDR3 bases: TGTGCCAGCAGCCAAGTCGGTAAGGGCGAGACCCAGTACTTC.

V is TRBV29-1 and J is TRBJ1-6, with TRBD1 matching 11 bases. The germline V gene encodes CDR1 SQVTM and CDR2 ANQGSEA. V shed 6 bases and J 8 bases; nucleotides not matched to a gene: 3. The CDR3 sequence is 13 residues long. CDR3 bases: TGCAGCGTCCGGGACAGGGGGGATTCACCCCTCCACTTT. Protein product: CSVRDRGDSPLHF.

The chain employs TRBV18 and TRBJ1-3; D perhaps matches TRBD1 (5 bases). V was pared by 3 bases and J by 4 bases, with 10 bases between. This CDR3 comprises 14 residues. The germline gives CDR1 KGHSH, CDR2 LQKENI. The CDR3 sequence: CASSPTAKGNTIYF. In DNA form, the CDR3 reads TGTGCCAGCTCACCGACAGCGAAAGGAAACACCATATATTTT. The whole variable domain, filled in from reference TRBV18 and TRBJ1-3, reads NAGVMQNPRHLVRRRGQEARLRCSPMKGHSHVYWYRQLPEEGLKFMVYLQKENIIDESGMPKERFSAEFPKEGPSILRIQQVVRGDSAAYFCASSPTAKGNTIYFGEGSWLTVV.

This clone has just one count. For the CDR3, the DNA is TGTGCCACCAGTCAGAGAAAATCCTCCTACGAGCAGTACGTC. Its protein product is CATSQRKSSYEQYV. This sequence joins TRBV15 and TRBJ2-7; D unresolved. V lost 6 bases, J lost 0 bases, and 12 bases lay in between. CDR3 length: 14 amino acids. The V gene's germline CDR1 is LNHNV and CDR2 YYDKDF (reference sequence).

The rearrangement uses TRBV6-5 and TRBJ1-5; the D is unclear. V lost 7 bases, J lost 10 bases, and 20 bases lay in between. The CDR3 totals 14 residues. The germline CDR1 and CDR2 sequences are MNHEY and SVGAGI. The CDR3 DNA is TGTGCCAGCACCAACACGGGAAGGACGGGACCCCAGCATTTT. Its protein is CASTNTGRTGPQHF.

This sequence joins TRBV19 and TRBJ2-1, with D possibly being TRBD2 (6 bases). The CDR3 runs to 15 residues. Trimming cost V 6 bases and J 6 bases, with 18 bases left between them. CDR1 is LNHDA, CDR2 SQIVND, per germline (reference sequence). The CDR3 protein is CASRLGSRLFNEQFF. CDR3 nucleotide sequence: TGTGCCAGTAGGCTCGGGAGCAGGTTATTCAATGAGCAGTTCTTC.

This sequence joins TRBV11-2 and TRBJ1-3, with no clear D. The CDR3 is 16 residues long. In germline, CDR1 is SGHAT, CDR2 FQNNGV. Deletions cut 1 base from V and 0 bases from J, with 10 bases between. The CDR3 DNA reads as TGTGCCAGCAGCTTAGGGGGTCCAGTCTCTGGAAACACCATATATTTT. This codes for CASSLGGPVSGNTIYF. Filled out from reference TRBV11-2 and TRBJ1-3, the complete variable domain reads EAGVAQSPRYKIIEKRQSVAFWCNPISGHATLYWYQQILGQGPKLLIQFQNNGVVDDSQLPKDRFSAERLKGVDSTLKIQPAKLEDSAVYLCASSLGGPVSGNTIYFGEGSWLTVV.

A word on this clone: Other DNA sequences within the sample encode an identical CDR3. This chain connects TRBV5-1 to TRBJ1-5; D uncertain. Germline CDR1 and CDR2: SGHRS and YFSETQ. Trimming removed 0 bases at V and 0 bases at J, with 7 bases between. The CDR3 totals 15 residues. CDR3 coding DNA: TGCGCCAGCAGCTTGGCTCCATCTAGCAATCAGCCCCAGCATTTT. As protein: CASSLAPSSNQPQHF.